This is a list of T cell receptor beta chains from one sample in a study of beta chain features in type 1 diabetes. Measured with immunoSEQ multiplex PCR; TCRdb has only the in-frame clones, and not every one. The data contain around 150,000 clones, less than 9% of them seen just once; the ten biggest clones take up about 1.5%. The sample comprised central memory CD4+ T cells from blood. These receptors were taken from a woman aged 25 to 39 in good health. CDR3s include the opening cysteine and the closing phenylalanine or tryptophan. The D gene is left open where the match is weak. Rows may omit the clone size; those that give it use once, few, many or a size class.

>few|TRBJ1-3|TRBV9|-
TGTGCCAGCAGCGTAGATCTCTCTGGAAACACCATATATTTT
CASSVDLSGNTIYF
>-|TRBJ2-3|TRBV5-1|TRBD2
TGCGCCAGCAGCTCCGGACAGACATCTAGCGGGAGCACAGATACGCAGTATTTT
CASSSGQTSSGSTDTQYF
>-|TRBJ2-3|TRBV27|-
TGTGCCAGCAGTTTATCGAGGGCTGCGGATACGCAGTATTTT
CASSLSRAADTQYF
>-|TRBJ2-7|TRBV10-3|TRBD2
TGTGCCAGCAGGGGGACTAGCGGGACTTCCTACGAGCAGTACTTC
CASRGTSGTSYEQYF
>few|TRBJ1-4|TRBV4-3|TRBD1
TGCGCCAGCAGCCAAACGTCCACAGGGGTAAATGAAAAACTGTTTTTT
CASSQTSTGVNEKLFF
>many|TRBJ1-4|TRBV9|-
TGTGCCAGCAGCACAGGCGCAACAACTAATGAAAAACTGTTTTTT
CASSTGATTNEKLFF
>few|TRBJ2-7|TRBV6-5|-
TGTGCCAGCAGGCCTTCGAGTGACGAGCAGTACTTC
CASRPSSDEQYF
>-|TRBJ2-3|TRBV7-8|TRBD2
TGTGCCGGCTCGGGGGGGGCTGTGGGCACAGATACGCAGTATTTT
CAGSGGAVGTDTQYF
>-|TRBJ2-3|TRBV7-2|-
TGTGCCAGCAGCTTATCTCTTGCAGATACGCAGTATTTT
CASSLSLADTQYF
>-|TRBJ2-2|TRBV28|-
TGTGCCAGCAGGTCCCCCGAGCGGAACACCGGGGAGCTGTTTTTT
CASRSPERNTGELFF
>-|TRBJ2-7|TRBV7-2|TRBD2
TGTGCCAGCAGACCAGATGGTAGCGGGAGCTCCTACGAGCAGTACTTC
CASRPDGSGSSYEQYF
>few|TRBJ2-3|TRBV15|-
TGTGCCACCAGCAGAGATCTTTTCGCACTCAGCACAGATACGCAGTATTTT
CATSRDLFALSTDTQYF
>-|TRBJ2-1|TRBV5-8|TRBD2
TGTGCCAGCAGCTTGCGTGGGACTAGCGGGGGTCGGGAGCAGTTCTTC
CASSLRGTSGGREQFF
>few|TRBJ1-4|TRBV7-9|TRBD1
TGTGCCAGCAGCCCGAGGGGACAGGGGAGTGCTAATGAAAAACTGTTTTTT
CASSPRGQGSANEKLFF
>few|TRBJ2-7|TRBV7-3|TRBD2
TGTGCCAGCAGCTTAAGTTGGACTAGCGGACCCTACGAGCAGTACTTC
CASSLSWTSGPYEQYF
>many|TRBJ1-1|TRBV14|-
TGTGCCAGCAGCCAACGCTTTGGGACAAGGCGGAACACTGAAGCTTTCTTT
CASSQRFGTRRNTEAFF
>-|TRBJ1-2|TRBV7-2|-
TGTGCCAGCAGACCCGGACACACCTATGGCTACACCTTC
CASRPGHTYGYTF
>-|TRBJ2-1|TRBV7-3|TRBD2
TGTGCCAGCAGCTCCACGTCCGGGACTAGTCACGTGAATGAGCAGTTCTTC
CASSSTSGTSHVNEQFF
>few|TRBJ2-3|TRBV21-1|-
TGTGCCAGCAGCTCCCGGAGGAGGGAGAGGGTTATTAGCACAGATACGCAGTATTTT
CASSSRRRERVISTDTQYF
>many|TRBJ1-2|TRBV6-5|TRBD1
TGTGCCAGCAGACCGGACAGGGGGCCAGGCGATGGCTACACCTTC
CASRPDRGPGDGYTF
>few|TRBJ2-7|TRBV19|-
TGTGCCAGTAGTATGGCAGGTGTGTCCTACGAGCAGTACTTC
CASSMAGVSYEQYF
>-|TRBJ2-1|TRBV19|TRBD2
TGTGCCAGTACTTTTCGAGTAACTAGCGGGAGGACTAATGAGCAGTTCTTC
CASTFRVTSGRTNEQFF
>few|TRBJ2-3|TRBV5-1|TRBD2
TGCGCCAGCAGTCCTAGCGGGAGATGGGCAGATACGCAGTATTTT
CASSPSGRWADTQYF
>-|TRBJ1-5|TRBV21-1|-
TGTGCCAGCAGCGCCCGGGAGGCGGAAAGCAATCAGCCCCAGCATTTT
CASSAREAESNQPQHF
>few|TRBJ2-6|TRBV5-1|-
TGCGCCAGTTCCCCCGGCTCTGGGGCCAACGTCCTGACTTTC
CASSPGSGANVLTF